The source of this T cell receptor (beta chain) is a study of spatial heterogeneity in lung cancer. Looking at the study overall: Counts of TCR transcripts in tumor regions correlated strongly with a T cell module score (derived from matched bulk RNA-seq). Regarding the study as a whole: Tumor mutation counts were tracked by expanded intratumoral alpha and beta TCR counts.

Individual TCR cDNA molecules each bore their own unique molecular identifier. Each CDR3 protein gets one entry after TCRdb re-called the 5' RACE reads with MiXCR. This table has 25,000 to 30,000 distinct CDR3 sequences, roughly 6.9% appearing once. As for time point: sample taken at primary tumor resection. The cohort: around 79 early-stage, untreated non-small cell lung cancer patients. Material for sequencing was whole RNA from tumor, nontumor lung or frozen PBMC, left unsorted. This clonotype was recorded at least ten times. Its antigen is as yet unknown. CDR3 size: 13 residues. With 1 base removed from V and 5 bases from J, the gap between germline ends came to 11 bases. In germline, CDR1 is DFQATT, CDR2 SNEGSKA (reference sequence).

This clonotype was sampled from a male donor with early-stage non-small cell lung cancer. Sequenced material: lung tumor tissue, taken at surgery. This sequence joins TRBV20-1 and TRBJ1-1; D is possibly TRBD1 (6 bases). This chain's CDR3 is CSARAGVETEAFF. The CDR3 coding sequence is TGCAGTGCTAGAGCAGGGGTAGAAACTGAAGCTTTCTTT.